This record concerns one T cell receptor (beta chain) sequence. Its antigen is not identified. 13 Jbeta primers and 60 Vbeta primers were used for the PCR. Using immunoSEQ multiplex PCR, the repertoire was profiled, and TCRdb retains in-frame clones only, with some absent. The sample carries 150,000 to 200,000 clones, 82% recorded once. The data were obtained in a study of cytomegalovirus exposure and HLA in healthy donors. Study overall: One earlier analysis, a look at 180 million or so T cells, found approximately 120 million unique TCR beta sequences. Out of 300 to 500 genotyped donors, about 81% belonged to the Caucasian-associated ancestry cluster. General study results and limits: In terms of immune exposure information, only CMV serostatus was available. Later work found that TCR association rates differed between HLA loci; DRB1 had the most and HLA-C the fewest.

This CDR3 comprises 17 residues. Looked up from germline, CDR1 is SGHVS and CDR2 is FNYEAQ. Trimming took off 2 bases at V and 0 bases at J, with 14 bases between the two ends. The J gene is TRBJ2-4, the V gene TRBV7-6, with D tentatively TRBD1 (5 bases). Sequencing used PBMCs. This clonotype was sampled from a man in his forties in good health and CMV-seronegative. The CDR3 sequence is CASSLLAGFLAKNIQYF. DNA of the CDR3: TGTGCCAGCAGCTTATTGGCAGGGTTCTTAGCCAAAAACATTCAGTACTTC.